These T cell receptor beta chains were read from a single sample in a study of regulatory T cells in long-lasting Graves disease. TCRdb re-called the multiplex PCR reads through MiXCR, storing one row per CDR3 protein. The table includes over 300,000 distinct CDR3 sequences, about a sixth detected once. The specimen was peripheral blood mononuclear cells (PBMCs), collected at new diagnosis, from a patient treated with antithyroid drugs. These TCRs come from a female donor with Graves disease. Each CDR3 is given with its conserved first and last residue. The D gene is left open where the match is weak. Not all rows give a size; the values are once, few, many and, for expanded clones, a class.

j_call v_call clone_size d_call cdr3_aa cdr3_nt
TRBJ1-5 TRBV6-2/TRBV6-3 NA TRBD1 CASNHLGQGLNQPQHF TGTGCCAGCAACCATCTCGGACAGGGCTTGAATCAGCCCCAGCATTTT
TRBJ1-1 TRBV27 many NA CASSFSGENTEAFF TGTGCCAGCAGTTTTTCGGGGGAGAACACTGAAGCTTTCTTT
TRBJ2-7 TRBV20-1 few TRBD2 CSARKGAGAYEQYF TGCAGTGCTAGAAAAGGAGCGGGGGCCTACGAGCAGTACTTC
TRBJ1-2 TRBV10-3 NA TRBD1 CATIPEGQVYGYTF TGTGCCACCATACCCGAAGGACAGGTCTATGGCTACACCTTC
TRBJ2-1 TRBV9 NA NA CASSVEWRRNEQFF TGTGCCAGCAGCGTAGAGTGGCGGCGGAATGAGCAGTTCTTC
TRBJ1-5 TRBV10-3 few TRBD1 CATAGGQDGNQPQHF TGTGCCACCGCGGGGGGACAGGATGGCAATCAGCCCCAGCATTTT
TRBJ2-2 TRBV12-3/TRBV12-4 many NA CASSLVGAGGELFF TGTGCCAGCAGTTTAGTGGGGGCCGGGGGGGAGCTGTTTTTT
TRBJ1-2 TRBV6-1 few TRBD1 CASSPMDRNYGYTF TGTGCCAGCAGCCCCATGGACAGGAACTATGGCTACACCTTC
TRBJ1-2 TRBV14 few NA CASSQNTAYGYTF TGTGCCAGCAGCCAAAACACGGCCTATGGCTACACCTTC
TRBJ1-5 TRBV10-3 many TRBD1 CAISESDRGNQPQHF TGTGCCATCAGTGAGTCGGACAGGGGCAATCAGCCCCAGCATTTT
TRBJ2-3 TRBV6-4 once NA CASEKTGQSTDTQYF TGTGCCAGCGAGAAGACAGGCCAATCCACAGATACGCAGTATTTT
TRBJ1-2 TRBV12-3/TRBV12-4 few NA CASTPETDGYYGYTF TGTGCCAGCACCCCCGAAACAGATGGCTACTATGGCTACACCTTC
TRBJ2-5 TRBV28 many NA CASSGRELRETQYF TGTGCCAGCAGTGGCAGGGAATTGAGGGAGACCCAGTACTTC
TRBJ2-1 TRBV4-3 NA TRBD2 CASSQGLAGGPTAGEQFF TGCGCCAGCAGCCAAGGACTAGCGGGAGGGCCTACCGCCGGTGAGCAGTTCTTC
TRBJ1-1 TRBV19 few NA CASSIGTGSEAFF TGTGCCAGTAGTATCGGTACCGGGTCTGAAGCTTTCTTT
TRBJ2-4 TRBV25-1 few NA CASSERAYQGNIQYF TGTGCCAGCAGTGAAAGGGCCTACCAGGGAAACATTCAGTACTTC
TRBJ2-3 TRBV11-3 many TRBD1 CASSSGTDGDTQYF TGTGCCAGCAGCTCCGGGACAGACGGCGATACGCAGTATTTT
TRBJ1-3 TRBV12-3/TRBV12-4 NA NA CASSLQAHGPGNTIYF TGTGCCAGCAGTCTCCAGGCGCACGGCCCTGGAAACACCATATATTTT
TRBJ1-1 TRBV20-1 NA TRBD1 CSARGTGLTEAFF TGCAGTGCTAGGGGGACAGGGCTGACTGAAGCTTTCTTT
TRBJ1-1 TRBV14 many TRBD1 CASSQEGQAETNTEAFF TGTGCCAGCAGCCAAGAAGGACAGGCCGAGACGAACACTGAAGCTTTCTTT
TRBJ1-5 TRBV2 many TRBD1 CAIGTGTDNQPQHF TGTGCCATAGGAACCGGGACAGATAATCAGCCCCAGCATTTT
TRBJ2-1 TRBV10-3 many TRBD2 CAISESPGLAGGGDEQFF TGTGCCATCAGTGAGTCCCCGGGACTAGCGGGAGGCGGAGATGAGCAGTTCTTC
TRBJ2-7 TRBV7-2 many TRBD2 CASSLVAGGYEQYF TGTGCCAGCAGCTTAGTAGCGGGGGGGTACGAGCAGTACTTC
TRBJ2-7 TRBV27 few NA CASSLAQENYEQYF TGTGCCAGCAGTTTGGCCCAGGAAAACTACGAGCAGTACTTC
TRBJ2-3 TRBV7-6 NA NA CASSLSRDIQNTDTQYF TGTGCCAGCAGCTTATCCAGGGACATACAAAACACAGATACGCAGTATTTT
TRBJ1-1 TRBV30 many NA CAWSPGLVSTEAFF TGTGCCTGGAGTCCCGGACTGGTGAGCACTGAAGCTTTCTTT
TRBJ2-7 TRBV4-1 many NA CASSQVGGSPYEQYF TGCGCCAGCAGCCAAGTAGGAGGGAGCCCCTACGAGCAGTACTTC
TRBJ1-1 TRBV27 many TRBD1 CASTVTGGRGILFAGEAFF TGTGCCAGCACCGTCACAGGGGGTCGGGGTATTTTGTTCGCGGGTGAAGCTTTCTTT
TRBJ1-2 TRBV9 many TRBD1 CASSVEGGEGDGYTF TGTGCCAGCAGCGTAGAAGGGGGCGAGGGAGATGGCTACACCTTC
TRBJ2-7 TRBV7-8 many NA CASSSRNEQYF TGTGCCAGCAGCTCTCGAAACGAGCAGTACTTC
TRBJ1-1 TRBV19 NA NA CASWRGPGSEAFF TGTGCCAGTTGGAGGGGACCGGGCAGCGAAGCTTTCTTT
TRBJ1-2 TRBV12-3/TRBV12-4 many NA CASSRLGNYGYTF TGTGCCAGCAGTCGCCTGGGGAACTATGGCTACACCTTC
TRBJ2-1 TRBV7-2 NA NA CASSLLWYNEQFF TGTGCCAGCAGCCTCTTGTGGTACAATGAGCAGTTCTTC
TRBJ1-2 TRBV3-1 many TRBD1 CASSQATGTGDGYTF TGTGCCAGCAGCCAAGCCACCGGGACAGGGGATGGCTACACCTTC
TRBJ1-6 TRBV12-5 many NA CASGSATWGGNSPLHF TGTGCTAGTGGAAGCGCGACATGGGGAGGGAATTCACCCCTCCACTTT
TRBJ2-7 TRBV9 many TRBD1 CASSVTPGQGAREQYF TGTGCCAGCAGCGTAACCCCGGGACAGGGGGCGCGGGAGCAGTACTTC
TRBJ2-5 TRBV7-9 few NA CASSLWTNPGEAQYF TGTGCCAGCAGCTTATGGACAAACCCGGGGGAGGCCCAGTACTTC
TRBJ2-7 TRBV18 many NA CASSPLRGDQYF TGTGCCAGCTCACCTCTTCGGGGAGACCAGTACTTC
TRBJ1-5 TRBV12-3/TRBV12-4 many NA CATSSSRTNQPQHF TGTGCAACCTCCTCCTCCCGGACCAATCAGCCCCAGCATTTT
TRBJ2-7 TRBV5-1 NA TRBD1 CASSLDRESYEQYF TGCGCCAGCAGTCTGGACAGGGAGTCCTACGAGCAGTACTTC
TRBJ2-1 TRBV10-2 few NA CASSESRYNEQFF TGCGCCAGCAGTGAGTCCCGGTACAATGAGCAGTTCTTC
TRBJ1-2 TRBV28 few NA CASSFPTPSYGYTF TGTGCCAGCAGTTTTCCCACCCCAAGCTATGGCTACACCTTC
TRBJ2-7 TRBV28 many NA CASSRAGIYEQYF TGTGCCAGCAGTAGAGCGGGTATCTACGAGCAGTACTTC
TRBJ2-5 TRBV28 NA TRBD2 CASSLSIRASGWDEETQYF TGTGCCAGCAGTTTATCCATCCGGGCTAGCGGGTGGGACGAGGAGACCCAGTACTTC
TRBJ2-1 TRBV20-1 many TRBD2 CSANGASGYNEQFF TGCAGTGCTAATGGGGCTAGCGGATACAATGAGCAGTTCTTC